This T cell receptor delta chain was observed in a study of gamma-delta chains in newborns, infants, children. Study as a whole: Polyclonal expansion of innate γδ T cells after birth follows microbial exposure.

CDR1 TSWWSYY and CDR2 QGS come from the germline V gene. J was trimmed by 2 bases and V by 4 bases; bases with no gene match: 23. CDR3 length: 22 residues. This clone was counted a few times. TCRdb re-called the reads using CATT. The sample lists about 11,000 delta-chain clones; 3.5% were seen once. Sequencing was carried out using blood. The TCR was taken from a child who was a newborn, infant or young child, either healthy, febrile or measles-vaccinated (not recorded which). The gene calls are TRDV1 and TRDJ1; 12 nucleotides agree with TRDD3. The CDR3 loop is CALGGLGSSQSGGYGGTDKLIF. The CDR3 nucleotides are TGTGCTCTTGGGGGACTTGGGTCCTCACAGTCTGGGGGATACGGGGGGACCGATAAACTCATCTTT.